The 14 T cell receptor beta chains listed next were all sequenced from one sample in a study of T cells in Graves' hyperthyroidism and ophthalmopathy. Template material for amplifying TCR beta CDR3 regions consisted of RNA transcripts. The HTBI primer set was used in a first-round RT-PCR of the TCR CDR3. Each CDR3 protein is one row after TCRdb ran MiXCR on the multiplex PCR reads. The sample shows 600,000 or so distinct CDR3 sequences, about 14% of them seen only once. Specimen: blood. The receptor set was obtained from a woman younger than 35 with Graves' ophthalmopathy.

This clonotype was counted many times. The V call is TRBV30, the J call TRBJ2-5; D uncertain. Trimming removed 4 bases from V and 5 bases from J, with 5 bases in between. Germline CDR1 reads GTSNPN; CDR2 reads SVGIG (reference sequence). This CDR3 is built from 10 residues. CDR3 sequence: CAWNYETQYF. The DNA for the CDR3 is TGTGCCTGGAACTACGAGACCCAGTACTTC. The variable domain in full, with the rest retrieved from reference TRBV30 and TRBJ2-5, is SQTIHQWPATLVQPVGSPLSLECTVEGTSNPNLYWYRQAAGRGLQLLFYSVGIGQISSEVPQNLSASRPQDRQFILSSKKLLLSDSGFYLCAWNYETQYFGPGTRLLVL.

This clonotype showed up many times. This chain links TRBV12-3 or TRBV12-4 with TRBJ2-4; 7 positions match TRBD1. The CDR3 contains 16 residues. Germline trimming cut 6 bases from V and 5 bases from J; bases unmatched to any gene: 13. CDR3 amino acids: CASSPGTAQPENIQYF. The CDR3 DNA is TGTGCCAGCAGCCCTGGGACAGCCCAGCCCGAAAACATTCAGTACTTC.

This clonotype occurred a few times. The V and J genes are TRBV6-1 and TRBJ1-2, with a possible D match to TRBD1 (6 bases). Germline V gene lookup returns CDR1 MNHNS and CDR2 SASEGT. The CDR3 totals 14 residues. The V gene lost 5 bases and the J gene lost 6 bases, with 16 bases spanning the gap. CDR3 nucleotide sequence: TGTGCCAGCAGTTATATCGGGGGCAGAGATGGCTACACCTTC. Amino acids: CASSYIGGRDGYTF.

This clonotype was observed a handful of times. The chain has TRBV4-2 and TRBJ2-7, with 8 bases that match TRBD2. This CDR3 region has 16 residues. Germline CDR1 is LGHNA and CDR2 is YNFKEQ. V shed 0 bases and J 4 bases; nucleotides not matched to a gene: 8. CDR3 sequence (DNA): TGTGCCAGCAGCCAAGAGTCTAGCGGGCCGAATTACGAGCAGTACTTC. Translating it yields CASSQESSGPNYEQYF.

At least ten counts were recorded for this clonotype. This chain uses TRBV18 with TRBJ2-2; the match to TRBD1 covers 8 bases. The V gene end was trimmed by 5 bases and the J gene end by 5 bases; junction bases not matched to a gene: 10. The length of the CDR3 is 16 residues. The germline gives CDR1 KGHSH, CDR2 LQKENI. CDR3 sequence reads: CASSSTSGGDTGELFF. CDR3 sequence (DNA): TGTGCCAGCTCATCGACGTCAGGGGGCGATACCGGGGAGCTGTTTTTT.

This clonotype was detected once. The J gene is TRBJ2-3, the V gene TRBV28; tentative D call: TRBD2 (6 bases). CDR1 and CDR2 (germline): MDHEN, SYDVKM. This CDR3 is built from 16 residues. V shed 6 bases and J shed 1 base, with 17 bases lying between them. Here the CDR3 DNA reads TGTGCCAGCAGACACGAGGTGGCTAGCGGCACAGATACGCAGTATTTT. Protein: CASRHEVASGTDTQYF.

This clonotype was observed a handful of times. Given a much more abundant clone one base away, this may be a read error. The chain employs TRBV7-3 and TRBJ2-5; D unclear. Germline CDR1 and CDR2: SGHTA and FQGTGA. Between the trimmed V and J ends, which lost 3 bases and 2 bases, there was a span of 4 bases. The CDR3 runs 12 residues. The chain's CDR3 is CASSFDQETQYF. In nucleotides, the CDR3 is TGTGCCAGCAGCTTCGATCAAGAGACCCAGTACTTC.

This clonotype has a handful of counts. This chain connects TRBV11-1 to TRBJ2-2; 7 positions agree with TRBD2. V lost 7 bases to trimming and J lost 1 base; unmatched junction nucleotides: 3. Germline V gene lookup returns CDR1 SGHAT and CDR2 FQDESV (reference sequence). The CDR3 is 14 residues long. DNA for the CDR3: TGTGCCAGCATTGGGGAGGGGAACACCGGGGAGCTGTTTTTT. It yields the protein CASIGEGNTGELFF.

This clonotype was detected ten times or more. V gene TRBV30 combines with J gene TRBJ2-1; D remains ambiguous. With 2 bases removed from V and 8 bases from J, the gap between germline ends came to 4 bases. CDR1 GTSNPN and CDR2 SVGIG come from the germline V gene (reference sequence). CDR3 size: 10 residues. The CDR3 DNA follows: TGTGCCTGGAGTCTCCATGAGCAGTTCTTC. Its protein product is CAWSLHEQFF.

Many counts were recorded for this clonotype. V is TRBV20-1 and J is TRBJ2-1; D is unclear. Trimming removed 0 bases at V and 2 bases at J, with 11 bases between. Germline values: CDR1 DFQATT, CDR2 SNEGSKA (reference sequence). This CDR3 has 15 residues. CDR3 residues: CSAREDSFTYNEQFF. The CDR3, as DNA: TGCAGTGCTAGAGAAGACTCCTTCACCTACAATGAGCAGTTCTTC.

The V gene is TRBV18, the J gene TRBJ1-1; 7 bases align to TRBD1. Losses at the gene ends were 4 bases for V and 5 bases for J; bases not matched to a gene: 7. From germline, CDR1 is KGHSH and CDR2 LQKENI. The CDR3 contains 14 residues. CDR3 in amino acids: CASSLNRGGTEAFF. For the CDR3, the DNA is TGTGCCAGCTCACTAAACAGGGGAGGAACTGAAGCTTTCTTT.

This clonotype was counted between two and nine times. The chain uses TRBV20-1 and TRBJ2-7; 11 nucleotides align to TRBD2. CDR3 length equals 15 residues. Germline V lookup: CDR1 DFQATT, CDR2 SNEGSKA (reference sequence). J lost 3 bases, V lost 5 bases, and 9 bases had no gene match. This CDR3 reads CSAGGLAGGSYEQYF. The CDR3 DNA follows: TGCAGTGCTGGAGGGCTAGCGGGAGGTAGCTACGAGCAGTACTTC.

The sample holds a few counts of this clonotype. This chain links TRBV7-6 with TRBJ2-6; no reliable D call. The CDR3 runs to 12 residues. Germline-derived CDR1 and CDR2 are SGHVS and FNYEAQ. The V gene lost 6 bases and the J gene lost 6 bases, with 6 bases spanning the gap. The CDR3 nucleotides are TGTGCCAGCAGTCCTGAGGCCAACGTCCTGACTTTC. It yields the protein CASSPEANVLTF.

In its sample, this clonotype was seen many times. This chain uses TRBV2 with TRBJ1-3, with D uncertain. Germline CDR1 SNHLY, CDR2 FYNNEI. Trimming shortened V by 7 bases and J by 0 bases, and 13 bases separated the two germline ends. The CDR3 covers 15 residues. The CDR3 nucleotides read TGTGCCAGCACCCCGAGGAGTGGCTCTGGAAACACCATATATTTT. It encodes CASTPRSGSGNTIYF.